Listed below are T cell receptor beta chains from one sample, sequenced in a study of tumor T cells in aggressive B-cell lymphoma. TCRdb's table, derived via immunoSEQ multiplex PCR, lists solely in-frame clones and lacks some. The table records 5,500 to 7,000 clones, about 80% of them present only once. Sequenced sample: tumor tissue. Every receptor here comes from an adult with diffuse large B cell lymphoma. Each CDR3 is given with its conserved first and last residue. D genes are given only for firm matches. Size is omitted from some rows. Given values are once, few, many or a class for expanded clones.

V	size	J	D	CDR3	DNA
TRBV27	NA	TRBJ2-1	NA	CASSQWTDNEQFF	TGTGCCAGCAGTCAATGGACAGACAATGAGCAGTTCTTC
TRBV7-2	NA	TRBJ1-1	NA	CASSPIGGSEEAFF	TGTGCCAGCAGCCCTATCGGGGGAAGTGAGGAGGCTTTCTTT
TRBV27	NA	TRBJ1-4	NA	CASSPPGGTNEKLFF	TGTGCCAGCAGTCCCCCGGGGGGGACTAATGAAAAACTGTTTTTT
TRBV6-1	NA	TRBJ1-2	NA	CASSPAGGQGYTF	TGTGCCAGCAGTCCGGCCGGGGGGCAGGGCTACACCTTC
TRBV7-8	NA	TRBJ1-2	NA	CASSPHSGFQTWAPPYGYTF	TGTGCCAGCAGCCCCCATAGCGGGTTTCAGACCTGGGCCCCTCCCTATGGCTACACCTTC
TRBV28	NA	TRBJ2-5	TRBD2	CASSFSSGPYQETQYF	TGTGCCAGCAGTTTTTCTAGCGGGCCGTACCAAGAGACCCAGTACTTC
TRBV5-4	few	TRBJ2-3	TRBD2	CASSLGGGPDTQYF	TGTGCCAGCAGCCTCGGGGGGGGGCCAGATACGCAGTATTTT
TRBV7-9	NA	TRBJ1-2	NA	CVSSFSSAHRNYGYTF	TGTGTCAGCAGCTTTTCCTCGGCGCACAGGAACTATGGCTACACCTTC
TRBV5-4	NA	TRBJ2-6	NA	CASSSGWGGANVLTF	TGTGCCAGCAGCTCGGGGTGGGGTGGGGCCAACGTCCTGACTTTC
TRBV28	NA	TRBJ1-5	TRBD1	CASSFKGQALVQPQHF	TGTGCCAGCAGTTTCAAAGGACAGGCTCTGGTTCAGCCCCAGCATTTT
TRBV7-8	NA	TRBJ2-7	NA	CASSSRLGEAYEQYF	TGTGCCAGCAGCTCTCGTCTAGGAGAAGCCTACGAGCAGTACTTC
TRBV11-3	NA	TRBJ2-2	TRBD2	CASSFTSGSSGELFF	TGTGCCAGCAGCTTTACTAGCGGGAGTTCCGGGGAGCTGTTTTTT
TRBV29-1	NA	TRBJ1-1	NA	CSAARTVPNTEAFF	TGCAGCGCAGCACGGACAGTACCAAACACTGAAGCTTTCTTT
TRBV7-8	NA	TRBJ2-3	TRBD2	CASSLASLGLARGTDTQYF	TGTGCCAGCAGCTTAGCGTCTCTGGGACTAGCGAGAGGAACAGATACGCAGTATTTT
TRBV29-1	NA	TRBJ2-4	NA	CSAQGTIQYF	TGCAGCGCACAGGGTACCATTCAGTACTTC
TRBV9	NA	TRBJ2-7	NA	CASSPSSSHYEQYF	TGTGCCAGCAGCCCCTCTTCGAGTCACTACGAGCAGTACTTC
TRBV7-2	NA	TRBJ2-5	TRBD2	CASSPLGGLAGEDQYF	TGTGCCAGCAGCCCCCTGGGAGGACTAGCGGGAGAGGACCAGTACTTC
TRBV2	once	TRBJ2-3	TRBD2	CASSIGTSGRIDTQYF	TGTGCCAGCAGTATAGGGACTAGCGGGAGAATAGATACGCAGTATTTT
TRBV28	NA	TRBJ1-5	TRBD1	CASSSGQGNQPQHF	TGTGCCAGCAGTTCGGGACAGGGTAATCAGCCCCAGCATTTT
TRBV19	once	TRBJ2-7	TRBD1	CASSPEGQGVQYEQYF	TGTGCCAGTAGTCCCGAGGGACAGGGGGTACAATACGAGCAGTACTTC
TRBV7-3	NA	TRBJ2-3	NA	CASSLSPTGLRADTQYF	TGTGCCAGCAGCTTAAGCCCCACAGGGCTGCGCGCAGATACGCAGTATTTT
TRBV5-1	NA	TRBJ1-1	TRBD1	CASSLGTDHNTEAFF	TGCGCCAGCAGCCTCGGGACAGACCACAACACTGAAGCTTTCTTT
TRBV29-1	NA	TRBJ1-1	TRBD1	CSAGTVTEAFF	TGCAGCGCCGGGACAGTCACTGAAGCTTTCTTT
TRBV28	once	TRBJ1-6	NA	CASSSRSFGSPLHF	TGTGCCAGCAGCTCGAGATCGTTTGGTTCACCCCTCCACTTT
TRBV4-1	NA	TRBJ1-5	NA	CASSQVANSNQPQHF	TGCGCCAGCAGCCAAGTAGCAAATAGCAATCAGCCCCAGCATTTT
TRBV5-1	NA	TRBJ2-7	TRBD2	CASSSAGLAETYEQYF	TGCGCCAGCAGCTCGGCGGGACTAGCGGAAACCTACGAGCAGTACTTC
TRBV27	NA	TRBJ2-6	NA	CASSFSSGANVLTF	TGTGCCAGCAGTTTCAGCTCTGGGGCCAACGTCCTGACTTTC
TRBV4-1	NA	TRBJ2-7	NA	CASSQDGSYEQYF	TGCGCCAGCAGCCAAGACGGTTCCTACGAGCAGTACTTC
TRBV4-1	NA	TRBJ1-1	NA	CASSSLFQREGPEAFF	TGCGCCAGCAGCTCTCTATTTCAGCGAGAGGGTCCTGAAGCTTTCTTT
TRBV19	NA	TRBJ2-7	NA	CASSLSEGEQYF	TGTGCCAGTAGCCTCAGTGAGGGCGAGCAGTACTTC
TRBV14	once	TRBJ2-7	TRBD1	CASSPYRGSYEQYF	TGTGCCAGCAGCCCCTACAGGGGGTCCTACGAGCAGTACTTC
TRBV1	NA	TRBJ2-1	NA	CTSSHPAGVDIRYHEQFF	TGCACCAGCAGTCACCCAGCAGGTGTAGACATTCGTTACCATGAGCAGTTCTTC
TRBV30	once	TRBJ2-1	NA	CAWYQRSYNEQFF	TGTGCCTGGTACCAGCGGTCCTACAATGAGCAGTTCTTC
TRBV5-8	NA	TRBJ2-7	NA	CAISLPAGRRYEQYF	TGTGCCATCAGTTTGCCCGCGGGAAGGCGCTACGAGCAGTACTTC
TRBV9	NA	TRBJ2-1	TRBD2	CASSLRVGGAYNEQFF	TGTGCCAGCAGCCTGCGAGTGGGGGGGGCCTACAATGAGCAGTTCTTC
TRBV28	few	TRBJ2-1	NA	CASRGAPDSDEQFF	TGTGCCAGCAGGGGGGCCCCGGACTCGGATGAGCAGTTCTTC
TRBV28	NA	TRBJ2-1	TRBD2	CASSSGTSGYNEQFF	TGTGCCAGCAGTTCCGGGACTAGCGGATACAATGAGCAGTTCTTC
TRBV20-1	NA	TRBJ1-1	NA	CSAHRFSEAFF	TGCAGTGCCCACAGGTTCTCTGAAGCTTTCTTT
TRBV15	NA	TRBJ1-1	NA	CATLAGLNTEAFF	TGTGCCACTTTGGCGGGTCTAAACACTGAAGCTTTCTTT
TRBV27	NA	TRBJ2-2	NA	CASSLSLSSGELFF	TGTGCCAGCAGTTTATCCCTCTCGAGCGGGGAGCTGTTTTTT
TRBV5-1	NA	TRBJ2-1	NA	CASSLEGGRAQDEQFF	TGCGCCAGCAGCTTGGAGGGGGGGCGAGCCCAGGATGAGCAGTTCTTC
TRBV9	once	TRBJ2-2	TRBD2	CASSSRTSGVNTGELFF	TGTGCCAGCAGCTCGCGGACTAGCGGGGTTAACACCGGGGAGCTGTTTTTT
TRBV14	NA	TRBJ1-1	NA	CTSSHDRISAFF	TGTACCAGCAGCCATGACAGGATCTCAGCTTTCTTT
TRBV19	NA	TRBJ2-3	NA	CASSLTELTDTQYF	TGTGCCAGTAGTCTGACAGAACTCACAGATACGCAGTATTTT
TRBV27	once	TRBJ1-1	NA	CASSLKRGETEAFF	TGTGCCAGCAGTTTAAAGCGGGGTGAAACTGAAGCTTTCTTT